The clone carrying this T cell receptor (beta chain) has only a few counts. Antigen unknown. Deletions cut 1 base from V and 10 bases from J, with 13 bases between. Germline CDR1 and CDR2: SGHTA and FQGNSA. The CDR3 loop spans 13 amino acids. The Oncomine TCR Beta short-read assay sequenced DNA from cultured CD4+ T cells. From cultured CD4+ T cells, genomic DNA was extracted. TCRdb reprocessed the PCR reads with MiXCR, giving one entry per CDR3 protein. Of roughly 20,000 distinct CDR3 sequences in the sample, around 46% were seen once. This sample was included in a study of vaccination and CD4 T cells after COVID-19. Documented time point: late sampling 161 to 241 days after vaccination in a few convalescent patients. The treatment is: 10-day PBMC culture with coronavirus spike peptide pools or control peptides (ViraFEST assay).

The sequences come from CD4+ T cells from blood, cultured in vitro, collected about 7 months after SARS-CoV-2 vaccination. This receptor was identified in a human donor who had recovered from COVID-19. The chain joins TRBV7-2 to TRBJ1-1; no clear D gene. CDR3 sequence (DNA): TGTGCCAGCAGCTTAGGATCGACCGAGAGAGCTTTCTTT. Translated: CASSLGSTERAFF.